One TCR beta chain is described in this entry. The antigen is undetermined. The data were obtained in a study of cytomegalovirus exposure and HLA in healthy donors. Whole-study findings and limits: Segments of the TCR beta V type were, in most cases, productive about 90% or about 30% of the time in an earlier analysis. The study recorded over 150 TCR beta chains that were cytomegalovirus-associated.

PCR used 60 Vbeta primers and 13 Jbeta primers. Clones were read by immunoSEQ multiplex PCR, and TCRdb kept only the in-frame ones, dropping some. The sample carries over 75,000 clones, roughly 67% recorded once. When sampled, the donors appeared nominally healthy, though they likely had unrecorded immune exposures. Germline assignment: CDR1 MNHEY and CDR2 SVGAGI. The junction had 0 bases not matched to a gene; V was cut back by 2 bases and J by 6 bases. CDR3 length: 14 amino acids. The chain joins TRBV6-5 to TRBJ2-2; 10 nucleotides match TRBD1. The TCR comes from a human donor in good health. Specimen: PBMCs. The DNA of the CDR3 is TGTGCCAGCAGTTACGGGACAGGGGCCGGGGAGCTGTTTTTT. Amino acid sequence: CASSYGTGAGELFF.